This T cell receptor beta chain derives from a study of identical twins. Findings and limits, study-wide: Possibly, invariant MAIT and iNKT cells partly confounded zero-insertion analyses.

Only a few counts were recorded for this clonotype. Antigen specificity is unknown. TCRdb reprocessed the 5' RACE reads with MiXCR, giving one entry per CDR3 protein. Of a few hundred thousand distinct CDR3 sequences listed, approximately 17% are singletons. Germline V gene data show CDR1 as ENHRY and CDR2 as SYGVKD. The CDR3 has 14 residues. V was trimmed by 10 bases and J by 0 bases, leaving 16 bases between them. The sequenced sample consisted of naive T cells sorted from blood. The rearrangement joins TRBV10-3 to TRBJ2-7; the D gene is possibly TRBD2 (6 bases). The receptor was isolated from a man aged 50 to 60 in good health. The CDR3 loop reads CATQTGLSSYEQYF. CDR3 bases: TGTGCCACCCAGACGGGACTCTCCTCCTACGAGCAGTACTTC.